These 14 T cell receptor beta chains came from one sample sequenced in a study of T cell repertoires in cytomegalovirus infection. Their antigens are not known. TCRdb re-called the reads with MiXCR, one entry per CDR3 protein. The sample holds 650,000 to 900,000 distinct CDR3 sequences, about 29% seen once. The sequencing used cultured CD8+ T cells from PBMCs, collected from culture after CMV antigen stimulation. The origin of the receptors is a human donor in good health (CMV status not recorded). Some clones in this sample may be carry-over from other donors' samples.

This clonotype showed up just a few times. This rearrangement joins TRBV15 to TRBJ2-4, with 7 bases lining up with TRBD1. V shed 5 bases and J 2 bases; nucleotides not matched to a gene: 6. Germline-derived CDR1 and CDR2 are LNHNV and YYDKDF (reference sequence). The CDR3 extends over 15 amino acids. CDR3 DNA sequence: TGTGCCACCAGCGCAAGGGACAGCTCCAAAAACATTCAGTACTTC. Residues: CATSARDSSKNIQYF.

This clonotype was seen at least ten times. This sequence joins TRBV7-6 and TRBJ2-7; possible D gene TRBD1, 5 bases. CDR1 SGHVS and CDR2 FNYEAQ come from the germline V gene. The CDR3 totals 15 residues. With 4 bases removed from V and 9 bases from J, the gap between germline ends came to 22 bases. The CDR3 nucleotides are TGTGCCAGCAGCTCAACAGGTCTAGGAGCGTCGGGGCAGTACTTC. This gives the protein CASSSTGLGASGQYF.

This clonotype was counted many times. V gene TRBV6-5 combines with J gene TRBJ2-5; TRBD1 aligns across 8 bases. The germline V gene has CDR1 MNHEY and CDR2 SVGAGI. V dropped 2 bases and J dropped 9; count of bases not matched to a gene: 11. This CDR3 contains 15 residues. The CDR3 nucleotides read TGTGCCAGCAGTTACGGACAGGGAAGCGGAGGGGCCCAGTACTTC. Its protein product is CASSYGQGSGGAQYF.

J is TRBJ1-1 and V is TRBV6-1; D gene ambiguous. Trimming left V 1 base short and J 0 bases short, with 3 bases between. This CDR3 contains 13 residues. Germline V lookup: CDR1 MNHNS, CDR2 SASEGT. The CDR3 loop reads CASSEEVNTEAFF. Here the CDR3 DNA reads TGTGCCAGCAGTGAAGAAGTGAACACTGAAGCTTTCTTT.

The CDR3 spells CASSSYPLSTDTQYF. CDR3 in DNA: TGTGCCAGCAGTTCGTATCCCCTCAGCACAGATACGCAGTATTTT. The chain uses TRBV27 and TRBJ2-3; D remains unclear. The CDR3 spans 15 residues. Germline-derived CDR1 and CDR2 are MNHEY and SMNVEV (reference sequence). Trimming cost V 4 bases and J 0 bases, with 11 bases left between them.

V is TRBV14 and J is TRBJ2-1; no clear D. V lost 1 base and J lost 2, with 9 bases in between. The germline CDR1 and CDR2 sequences are SGHDN and FVKESK. The CDR3 consists of 15 residues. CDR3 nucleotides: TGTGCCAGCAGCCAAGTAAACTCGGCCTACAATGAGCAGTTCTTC. It is translated as CASSQVNSAYNEQFF.

The chain links TRBV7-9 to TRBJ2-2, with D unresolved. The length of the CDR3 is 17 residues. Germline-derived CDR1 and CDR2 are SEHNR and FQNEAQ (reference sequence). Trimming shortened V by 3 bases and J by 1 base, and 15 bases separated the two germline ends. The CDR3 DNA is TGTGCCAGCAGCTTTACGCGTCGTCGACAGAACACCGGGGAGCTGTTTTTT. Protein sequence: CASSFTRRRQNTGELFF.

This clonotype has only one observation. The gene calls are TRBV4-1 and TRBJ2-3, with D unclear. Trimming removed 4 bases from V and 0 bases from J, with 11 bases in between. CDR1 MGHRA and CDR2 YSYEKL come from the germline V gene. The CDR3 extends over 15 amino acids. The CDR3 here is CASSPTQTSTDTQYF. The CDR3 bases are TGCGCCAGCAGCCCTACACAGACTAGCACAGATACGCAGTATTTT.

The chain carries TRBV7-9 and TRBJ2-1; TRBD2 might be the D (5 bases). V dropped 5 bases and J dropped 4 bases, with 15 bases sitting between them. In germline, CDR1 is SEHNR, CDR2 FQNEAQ (reference sequence). This CDR3 contains 15 residues. This chain's CDR3 is CASSHYRGRYNEQFF. CDR3 coding DNA: TGTGCCAGCAGCCATTATCGAGGGCGATACAATGAGCAGTTCTTC.

The V and J genes are TRBV27 and TRBJ1-1, with a weak D call TRBD1 (6 bases). The CDR3 has 13 amino acids. Looked up from germline, CDR1 is MNHEY and CDR2 is SMNVEV (reference sequence). V lost 8 bases and J lost 5, with 15 bases in between. The CDR3 reads CASGWTEGTEAFF. The DNA of the CDR3 is TGTGCCAGCGGTTGGACAGAAGGGACTGAAGCTTTCTTT.

The table lists this clonotype with a few counts. CDR3 amino acids: CASSQGAGPNEQFF. The CDR3 DNA is TGCGCCAGCAGCCAGGGAGCGGGGCCGAATGAGCAGTTCTTC. The chain is built from TRBV4-1 and TRBJ2-1; TRBD2 agrees at 7 bases. V gave up 3 bases and J gave up 7 bases; unmatched junction bases: 6. CDR1 and CDR2 from the germline V gene are MGHRA and YSYEKL. CDR3 length: 14 amino acids.

The sample holds a few counts of this clonotype. The J gene is TRBJ2-7, the V gene TRBV6-2 or TRBV6-3; 10 bases are a match to TRBD1. Germline assignment: CDR1 MNHEY and CDR2 SVGEGT. The CDR3 contains 15 residues. With V trimmed by 6 bases and J by 3 bases, 8 bases remained unmatched. Here the CDR3 reads CASSEDRGYIYEQYV. The CDR3 coding sequence is TGTGCCAGCAGCGAGGACAGGGGGTACATCTACGAGCAGTACGTC.

The chain employs TRBV29-1 and TRBJ1-1, with a tentative D call TRBD1 (5 bases). The CDR3 length is 13 residues. Germline assignment: CDR1 SQVTM and CDR2 ANQGSEA. The ends were cut back, 5 bases at V and 0 bases at J, with 10 bases in the middle. The CDR3 DNA is TGCAGCGTTACCCCAGGGCTGAACACTGAAGCTTTCTTT. Protein product: CSVTPGLNTEAFF.

This clonotype appeared a few times. V gene TRBV6-6 combines with J gene TRBJ1-5; D perhaps matches TRBD1 (6 bases). Germline V gene lookup returns CDR1 MNHNY and CDR2 SVGAGI (reference sequence). The V end was cut by 0 bases, the J end by 0 bases, with 21 bases between. The CDR3 has 20 residues. DNA for the CDR3: TGTGCCAGCAGTTACTCATTAAGGGGGGGGTACAAAAATAGCAATCAGCCCCAGCATTTT. It translates to CASSYSLRGGYKNSNQPQHF.